The TCR beta chain described here comes from a study of blood T cell repertoires in COVID-19. Study information: COVID-19 samples collected from the United States, Italy and Spain covered acute and convalescent phases. T cells, B-cell-depleted T cells, or PBMCs provided the cDNA or gDNA that served as material.

Comment on this clone: The sample holds other DNA sequences that translate to the same CDR3.

In the original workflow: Reference gene primer amplification yielded estimated nucleated cell counts. Method: immunoSEQ multiplex PCR; TCRdb's copy keeps in-frame clones and lacks some. The V and J calls and the clone size are those of that table, but D and trimming were determined from the DNA. Altogether about 300,000 clones are present, 89% being singletons, with the ten largest covering 1.5% to 2%. Between the trimmed V and J ends, which lost 4 bases and 3 bases, there was a span of 10 bases. This CDR3 spans 13 amino acids. CDR1 and CDR2 (germline): SGHRS, YFSETQ. Patients in Seattle were enrolled during active infection, then followed longitudinally.

The sample was peripheral blood. This clonotype was obtained from a woman aged 25 to 39 with COVID-19, enrolled during active disease. The rearrangement joins TRBV5-1 to TRBJ1-2, with D unresolved. The CDR3 spells CASSLAIDYGYTF. CDR3 DNA sequence: TGCGCCAGCAGCCTAGCGATTGACTATGGCTACACCTTC.